A single sample is the source of the 15 T cell receptor beta chains below, sequenced in a study of T cell changes during pregnancy in multiple sclerosis. TCRdb's table, derived via immunoSEQ multiplex PCR, lists solely in-frame clones and lacks some. The table lists roughly 51,000 clones, approximately 94% of them singletons. This specimen was CD8+ T cells from peripheral blood mononuclear cells, taken before pregnancy. The source of these receptors is a female donor with multiple sclerosis, enrolled in a pregnancy study.

The chain couples TRBV29-1 to TRBJ2-1; D not certain. This CDR3 has 11 residues. Trimming took off 6 bases at V and 5 bases at J, with 8 bases between the two ends. Germline V gene lookup returns CDR1 SQVTM and CDR2 ANQGSEA. The CDR3 reads CSVIRDNEQFF. The DNA for the CDR3 is TGCAGCGTGATCCGGGACAATGAGCAGTTCTTC.

This sequence joins TRBV4-2 and TRBJ1-5, with TRBD1 identical over 8 bases. Per the germline V gene, CDR1 is LGHNA and CDR2 is YNFKEQ. The ends lost 0 bases at V and 6 bases at J; junction bases unmatched: 10. This CDR3 comprises 17 residues. The CDR3 DNA reads TGTGCCAGCAGCCAAGATCAGGGCAGGACAGGGCGTCAGCCCCAGCATTTT. The encoded protein is CASSQDQGRTGRQPQHF.

The rearrangement links TRBV2 to TRBJ2-1, with TRBD1 matching over 9 bases. Germline CDR1 and CDR2: SNHLY and FYNNEI. The CDR3 is 16 residues long. With V trimmed by 1 base and J by 4 bases, 5 bases remained unmatched. The CDR3, as DNA: TGTGCCAGCAGTGAAGGGCGGGACAGGGTTTACAATGAGCAGTTCTTC. It encodes CASSEGRDRVYNEQFF.

This chain links TRBV5-4 with TRBJ2-3, with 7 bases lining up with TRBD2. The V and J ends lost 0 bases and 2 bases, in that order; junction bases with no gene match: 3. Germline CDR1 and CDR2: SGHNT and YYREEE (reference sequence). The CDR3 is 15 residues long. DNA of the CDR3: TGTGCCAGCAGCTTGGGGCTAGCGGACACAGATACGCAGTATTTT. Protein sequence: CASSLGLADTDTQYF.

V gene TRBV10-3 combines with J gene TRBJ2-7; the D gene is possibly TRBD2 (5 bases). This CDR3 is 14 amino acids long. The germline V gene has CDR1 ENHRY and CDR2 SYGVKD. The V and J ends lost 0 bases and 6 bases respectively, with 12 bases between them. The CDR3 DNA reads as TGTGCCATCAGTGAGTCGACTACGGCGCGCGAGCAGTACTTC. Its translation: CAISESTTAREQYF.

This clone has a single count. The rearrangement joins TRBV27 to TRBJ1-4; no definite D call. Germline assignment: CDR1 MNHEY and CDR2 SMNVEV (reference sequence). V lost 1 base, J lost 8 bases, and 11 bases lay in between. The CDR3 is 14 amino acids. The chain's CDR3 is CASSLWEGSEKLFF. CDR3 coding DNA: TGTGCCAGCAGTTTATGGGAGGGTTCGGAAAAACTGTTTTTT. Full variable domain (remainder filled in from reference TRBV27 and TRBJ1-4): EAQVTQNPRYLITVTGKKLTVTCSQNMNHEYMSWYRQDPGLGLRQIYYSMNVEVTDKGDVPEGYKVSRKEKRNFPLILESPSPNQTSLYFCASSLWEGSEKLFFGSGTQLSVL.

The chain joins TRBV7-9 to TRBJ2-1; tentative D call: TRBD2 (6 bases). V was cut by 2 bases and J by 10 bases, with 21 bases left in between. Germline CDR1 reads SEHNR; CDR2 reads FQNEAQ (reference sequence). CDR3 length: 16 residues. CDR3 nucleotides: TGTGCCAGCAGCTTACTTCAGGGAGGTAGTCCTGGGGAGCAGTTCTTC. Its protein product is CASSLLQGGSPGEQFF.

The CDR3, as DNA: TGTGCCAGCAGGTTGGACGGGAAATCAGATGAGCAGTTCTTC. It specifies CASRLDGKSDEQFF. V gene TRBV7-9 combines with J gene TRBJ2-1; TRBD2 is a possible D gene (5 bases). This CDR3 has 14 residues. Germline V gene data show CDR1 as SEHNR and CDR2 as FQNEAQ (reference sequence). V was clipped by 6 bases and J by 8 bases, with 17 bases between them.

This chain links TRBV5-1 with TRBJ2-2; possibly TRBD2 for D (6 bases). The V end lost 4 bases, the J end lost 5 bases, and 12 bases lay between the germline ends. In germline, CDR1 is SGHRS, CDR2 YFSETQ. There are 14 residues in the CDR3. The DNA of the CDR3 is TGCGCCAGCAGCCGGAATGGGAGGACCGGGGAGCTGTTTTTT. This gives the protein CASSRNGRTGELFF. Supplemented by reference TRBV5-1 and TRBJ2-2, the full variable domain reads KAGVTQTPRYLIKTRGQQVTLSCSPISGHRSVSWYQQTPGQGLQFLFEYFSETQRNKGNFPGRFSGRQFSNSRSEMNVSTLELGDSALYLCASSRNGRTGELFFGEGSRLTVL.

This chain joins TRBV19 and TRBJ2-7, with D perhaps TRBD1 (6 bases). Trimming pared 6 bases from V and 4 bases from J, leaving 13 bases between. The V gene's germline CDR1 is LNHDA and CDR2 SQIVND (reference sequence). The CDR3 sequence is 13 residues long. The CDR3 region is CASSPGTSYEQYF. The CDR3 DNA is TGTGCCAGTAGCCCCGGGACATCTTACGAGCAGTACTTC.

The chain combines TRBV4-1 with TRBJ2-7; D call uncertain. The CDR3 has 13 residues. The germline V and J ends were trimmed by 1 base and 2 bases, with 6 bases remaining between them. Germline V gene sequence: CDR1 MGHRA, CDR2 YSYEKL. CDR3 amino acids: CASSQVSAYEQYF. The CDR3 region has the DNA TGCGCCAGCAGCCAAGTGTCGGCCTACGAGCAGTACTTC.

This clone was found once. V and J are TRBV5-6 and TRBJ2-2; possibly TRBD2 for D (6 bases). This CDR3 region has 13 residues. The germline V gene has CDR1 SGHDT and CDR2 YYEEEE. Trimming shortened V by 0 bases and J by 6 bases, and 6 bases separated the two germline ends. This CDR3 is CASSLGGAGELFF. The DNA for the CDR3 is TGTGCCAGCAGCTTGGGGGGGGCCGGGGAGCTGTTTTTT.

This clone was observed once. This chain connects TRBV5-5 to TRBJ1-5, with 8 bases aligning to TRBD1. The ends lost 4 bases at V and 7 bases at J; junction bases unmatched: 4. Germline V gene data show CDR1 as SGHKS and CDR2 as YYEKEE (reference sequence). The CDR3 has 13 amino acids. The CDR3 sequence: CASSPTGDQPQHF. CDR3 nucleotide sequence: TGTGCCAGCAGCCCGACAGGGGACCAGCCCCAGCATTTT.

The chain combines TRBV4-1 with TRBJ2-2; the match to TRBD2 covers 14 bases. This CDR3 spans 18 amino acids. The V gene's germline CDR1 is MGHRA and CDR2 YSYEKL. V lost 1 base and J lost 4; bases outside the gene matches: 5. The CDR3 nucleotides are TGCGCCAGCAGCCAAGGACTAGCGGGAGGGCTTAGCACCGGGGAGCTGTTTTTT. Translation: CASSQGLAGGLSTGELFF.

V and J are TRBV13 and TRBJ2-7; 8 bases map to TRBD1. V trimming: 10 bases; J trimming: 2 bases; junction bases outside the gene matches: 4. Per the germline V gene, CDR1 is PRHDT and CDR2 is FYEKMQ (reference sequence). This CDR3 region has 12 residues. CDR3 loop: CATGTGPYEQYF. CDR3 DNA sequence: TGTGCCACCGGGACAGGACCCTACGAGCAGTACTTC.